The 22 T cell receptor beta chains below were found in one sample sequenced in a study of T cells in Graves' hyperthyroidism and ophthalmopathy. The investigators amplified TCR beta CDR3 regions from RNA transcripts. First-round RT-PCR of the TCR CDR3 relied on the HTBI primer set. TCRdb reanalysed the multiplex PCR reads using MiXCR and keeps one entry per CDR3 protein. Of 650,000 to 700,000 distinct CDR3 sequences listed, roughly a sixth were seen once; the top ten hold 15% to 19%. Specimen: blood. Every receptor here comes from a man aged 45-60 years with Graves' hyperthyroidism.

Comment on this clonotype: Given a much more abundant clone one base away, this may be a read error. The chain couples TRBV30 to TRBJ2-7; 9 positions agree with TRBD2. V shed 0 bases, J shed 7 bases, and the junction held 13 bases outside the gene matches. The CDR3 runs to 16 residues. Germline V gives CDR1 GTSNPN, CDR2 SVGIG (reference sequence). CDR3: CAWSVPGTSLSNEQYF. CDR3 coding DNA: TGTGCCTGGAGTGTACCCGGGACTAGCTTATCCAATGAGCAGTACTTC.

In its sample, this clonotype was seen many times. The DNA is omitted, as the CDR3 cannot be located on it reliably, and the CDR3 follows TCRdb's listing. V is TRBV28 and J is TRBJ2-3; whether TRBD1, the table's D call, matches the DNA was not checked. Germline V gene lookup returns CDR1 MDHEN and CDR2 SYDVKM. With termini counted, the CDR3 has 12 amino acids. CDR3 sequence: CASSLFGMGANF.

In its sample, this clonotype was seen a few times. Here the CDR3 reads CASSLFRQISGELFF. The CDR3 nucleotides read TGTGCCAGCAGTTTATTTAGGCAGATAAGCGGGGAGCTGTTTTTT. The rearrangement links TRBV28 to TRBJ2-2; D is ambiguous. CDR1 is MDHEN and CDR2 is SYDVKM in the germline V gene. V was cut by 1 base and J by 7 bases, with 13 bases left in between. The CDR3 length is 15 residues.

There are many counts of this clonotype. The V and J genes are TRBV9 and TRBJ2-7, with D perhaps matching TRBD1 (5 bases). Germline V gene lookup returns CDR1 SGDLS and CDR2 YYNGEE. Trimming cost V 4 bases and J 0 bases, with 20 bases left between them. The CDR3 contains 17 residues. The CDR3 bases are TGTGCCAGCAGCCCAGGAGCAGAGACAGTAAGCTCCTACGAGCAGTACTTC. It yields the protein CASSPGAETVSSYEQYF.

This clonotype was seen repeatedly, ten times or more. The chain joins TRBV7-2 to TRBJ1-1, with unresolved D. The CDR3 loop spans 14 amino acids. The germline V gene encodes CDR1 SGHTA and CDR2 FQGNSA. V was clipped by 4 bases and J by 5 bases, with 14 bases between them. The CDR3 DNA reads TGTGCCAGCAGCTCGACCCTGGGATGGACTGAAGCTTTCTTT. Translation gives CASSSTLGWTEAFF.

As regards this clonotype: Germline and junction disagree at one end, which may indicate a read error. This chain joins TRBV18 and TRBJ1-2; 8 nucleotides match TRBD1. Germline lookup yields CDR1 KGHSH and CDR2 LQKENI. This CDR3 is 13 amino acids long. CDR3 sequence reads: CAGSPETGDGYTF. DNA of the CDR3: TGTGCCGGCTCACCAGAGACAGGGGATGGCTACACCTTC.

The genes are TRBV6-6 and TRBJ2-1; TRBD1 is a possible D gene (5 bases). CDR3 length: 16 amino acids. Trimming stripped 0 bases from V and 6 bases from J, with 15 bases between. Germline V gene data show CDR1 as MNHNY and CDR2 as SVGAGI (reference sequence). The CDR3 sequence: CASSYSDTLLGNEQFF. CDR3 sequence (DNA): TGTGCCAGCAGTTACTCGGACACCCTGCTGGGCAATGAGCAGTTCTTC.

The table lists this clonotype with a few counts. CDR3 sequence reads: CASSERGGGYYGYTF. The CDR3 nucleotides are TGTGCCAGCAGTGAACGGGGAGGGGGCTACTATGGCTACACCTTC. V is TRBV6-1 and J is TRBJ1-2; 7 bases fit TRBD1. After removal of 2 bases from V and 3 bases from J, the junction contained 6 bases not matched to a gene. This CDR3 is 15 amino acids long. Germline-derived CDR1 and CDR2 are MNHNS and SASEGT.

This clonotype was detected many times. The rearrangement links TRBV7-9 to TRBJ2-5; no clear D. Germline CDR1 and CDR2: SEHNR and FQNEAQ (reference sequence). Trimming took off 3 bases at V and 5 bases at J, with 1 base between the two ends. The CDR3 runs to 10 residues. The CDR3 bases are TGTGCCAGCAGCTTGGAGACCCAGTACTTC. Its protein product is CASSLETQYF.

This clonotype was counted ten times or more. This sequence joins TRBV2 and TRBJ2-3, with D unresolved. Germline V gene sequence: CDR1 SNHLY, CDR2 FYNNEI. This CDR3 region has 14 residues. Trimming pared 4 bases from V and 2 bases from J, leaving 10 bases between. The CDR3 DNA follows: TGTGCCAGCAGTGCAACAACAATCACAGATACGCAGTATTTT. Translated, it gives CASSATTITDTQYF.

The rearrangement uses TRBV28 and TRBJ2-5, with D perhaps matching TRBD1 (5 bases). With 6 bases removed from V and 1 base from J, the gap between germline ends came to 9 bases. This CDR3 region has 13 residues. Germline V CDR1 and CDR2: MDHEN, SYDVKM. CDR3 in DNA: TGTGCCAGCAGGCGACAGAGCCAAGAGACCCAGTACTTC. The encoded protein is CASRRQSQETQYF.

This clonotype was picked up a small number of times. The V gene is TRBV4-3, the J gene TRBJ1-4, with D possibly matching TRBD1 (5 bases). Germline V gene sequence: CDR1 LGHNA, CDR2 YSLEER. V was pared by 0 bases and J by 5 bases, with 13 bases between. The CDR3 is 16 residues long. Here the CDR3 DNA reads TGCGCCAGCAGCCAAGATACGGCCAGGGTCAATGAAAAACTGTTTTTT. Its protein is CASSQDTARVNEKLFF.

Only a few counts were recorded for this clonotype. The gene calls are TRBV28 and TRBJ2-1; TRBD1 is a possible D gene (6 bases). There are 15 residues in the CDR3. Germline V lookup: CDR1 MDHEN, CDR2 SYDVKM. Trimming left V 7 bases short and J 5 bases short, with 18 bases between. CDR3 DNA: TGTGCCAGCATTACAGGGAGTGAGCTACACAATGAGCAGTTCTTC. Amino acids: CASITGSELHNEQFF.

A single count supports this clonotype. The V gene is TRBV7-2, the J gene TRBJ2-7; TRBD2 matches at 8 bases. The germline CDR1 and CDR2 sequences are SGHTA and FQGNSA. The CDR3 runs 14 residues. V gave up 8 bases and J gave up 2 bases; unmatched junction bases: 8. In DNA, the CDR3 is TGTGCCAGCGGCGTTACTAGCGGAGCCTACGAGCAGTACTTC. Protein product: CASGVTSGAYEQYF.

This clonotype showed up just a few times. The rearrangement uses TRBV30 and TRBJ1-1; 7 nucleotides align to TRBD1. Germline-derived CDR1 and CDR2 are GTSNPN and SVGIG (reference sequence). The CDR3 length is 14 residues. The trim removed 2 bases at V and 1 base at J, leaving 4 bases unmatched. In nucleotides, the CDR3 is TGTGCCTGGAGTACGTGGACAGGGAACACTGAAGCTTTCTTT. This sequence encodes CAWSTWTGNTEAFF.

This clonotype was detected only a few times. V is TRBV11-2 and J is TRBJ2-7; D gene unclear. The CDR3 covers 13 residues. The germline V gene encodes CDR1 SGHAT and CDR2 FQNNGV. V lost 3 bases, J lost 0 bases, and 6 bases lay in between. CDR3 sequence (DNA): TGTGCCAGCAGCTTGGTCTTCTCCTACGAGCAGTACTTC. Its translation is CASSLVFSYEQYF.

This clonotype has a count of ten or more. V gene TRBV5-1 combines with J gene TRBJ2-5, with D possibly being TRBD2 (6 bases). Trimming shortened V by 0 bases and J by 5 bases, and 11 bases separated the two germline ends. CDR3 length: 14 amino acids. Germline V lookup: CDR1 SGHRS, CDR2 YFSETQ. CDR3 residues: CASSLGRAGETQYF. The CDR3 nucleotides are TGCGCCAGCAGCTTGGGTCGGGCGGGGGAGACCCAGTACTTC.

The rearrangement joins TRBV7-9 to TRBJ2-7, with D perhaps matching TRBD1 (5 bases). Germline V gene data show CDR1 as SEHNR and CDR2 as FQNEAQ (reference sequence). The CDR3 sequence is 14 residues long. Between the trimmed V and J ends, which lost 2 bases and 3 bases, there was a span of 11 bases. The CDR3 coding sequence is TGTGCCAGCAGCTTATTAGGGGTCCACTACGAGCAGTACTTC. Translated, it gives CASSLLGVHYEQYF.

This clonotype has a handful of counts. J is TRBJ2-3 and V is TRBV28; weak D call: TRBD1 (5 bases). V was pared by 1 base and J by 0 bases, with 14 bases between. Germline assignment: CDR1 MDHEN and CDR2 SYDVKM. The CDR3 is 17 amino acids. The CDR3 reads CASSLSPGLGSTDTQYF. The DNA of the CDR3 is TGTGCCAGCAGTTTATCCCCAGGGTTGGGCAGCACAGATACGCAGTATTTT.

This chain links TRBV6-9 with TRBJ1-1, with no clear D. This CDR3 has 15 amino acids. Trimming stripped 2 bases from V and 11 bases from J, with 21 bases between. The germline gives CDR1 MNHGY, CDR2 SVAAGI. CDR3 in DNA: TGTGCCAGCAGTTATAATTCAGGAGGGCGGCCTGGGGCTTTCTTT. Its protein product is CASSYNSGGRPGAFF.

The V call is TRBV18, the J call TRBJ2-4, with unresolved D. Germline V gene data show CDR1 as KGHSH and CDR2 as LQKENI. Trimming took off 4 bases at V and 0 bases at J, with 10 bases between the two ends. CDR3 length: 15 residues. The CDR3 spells CASSQGDLAKNIQYF. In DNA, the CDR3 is TGTGCCAGCTCACAAGGAGACTTAGCCAAAAACATTCAGTACTTC.

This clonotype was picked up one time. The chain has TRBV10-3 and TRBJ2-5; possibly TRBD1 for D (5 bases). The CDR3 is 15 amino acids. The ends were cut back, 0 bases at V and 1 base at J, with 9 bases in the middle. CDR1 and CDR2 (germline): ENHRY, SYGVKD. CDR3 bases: TGTGCCATCAGTGAGTCGATCGACAGCCAAGAGACCCAGTACTTC. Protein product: CAISESIDSQETQYF.